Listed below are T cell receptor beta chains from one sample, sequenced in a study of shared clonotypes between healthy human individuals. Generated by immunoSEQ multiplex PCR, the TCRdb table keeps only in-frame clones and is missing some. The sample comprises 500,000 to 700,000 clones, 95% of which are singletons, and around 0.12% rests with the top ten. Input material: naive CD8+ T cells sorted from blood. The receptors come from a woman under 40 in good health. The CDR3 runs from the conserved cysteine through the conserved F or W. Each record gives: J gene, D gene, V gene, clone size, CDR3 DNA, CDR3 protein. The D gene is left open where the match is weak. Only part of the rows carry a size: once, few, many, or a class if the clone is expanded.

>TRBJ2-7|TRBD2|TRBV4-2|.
TGTGCCAGCAGCCACAACCGGGAGGGGACCTACGAGCAGTACTTC
CASSHNREGTYEQYF
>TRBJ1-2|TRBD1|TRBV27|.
TGTGCCAGCACCACTTATAGGGGGCGAAGTAACTATGGCTACACCTTC
CASTTYRGRSNYGYTF
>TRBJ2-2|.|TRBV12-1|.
TGTGCCAGCAGCCGACCAGGGGACGCGAACACCGGGGAGCTGTTTTTT
CASSRPGDANTGELFF
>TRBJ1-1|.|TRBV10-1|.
TGCGCCAGCAGCCCCGTTGAATGGGAGAAAGAAAACACTGAAGCTTTCTTT
CASSPVEWEKENTEAFF
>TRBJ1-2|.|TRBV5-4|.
TGTGCCAGCAGCTCCGGAGCTGGCTACACCTTC
CASSSGAGYTF
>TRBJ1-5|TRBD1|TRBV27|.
TGTGCCAGCAGTTTATCCCGGGACAGGAAAAACCAGCATTTT
CASSLSRDRKNQHF
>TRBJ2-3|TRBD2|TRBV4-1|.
TGCGCCAGCAGCCTGTCTAGCGGGAGAACAGATACGCAGTATTTT
CASSLSSGRTDTQYF
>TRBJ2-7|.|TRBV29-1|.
TGCAGCGTTAAGGGACACTCCTCCTACGAGCAGTACTTC
CSVKGHSSYEQYF
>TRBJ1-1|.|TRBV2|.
TGTGCCAGCAGTGATCTGGAGGGGAACACTGAAGCTTTCTTT
CASSDLEGNTEAFF
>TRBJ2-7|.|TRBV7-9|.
TGTGCCAGCAGCCAAGGGTGGCACGAGCAGTACTTC
CASSQGWHEQYF
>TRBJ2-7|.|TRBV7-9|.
TGTGCCAGCAGCTTAGGGTCTTGGCAGGGCGAGCAGTACTTC
CASSLGSWQGEQYF
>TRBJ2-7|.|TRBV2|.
TGTGCCAGCAGCACATCAGTGGGACCCTACGAGCAGTACTTC
CASSTSVGPYEQYF
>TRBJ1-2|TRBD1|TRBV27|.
TGTGCCAGCAGTTCCCGGGACAGGGGGCTACAGGGCTACACCTTC
CASSSRDRGLQGYTF
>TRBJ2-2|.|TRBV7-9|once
TGTGCCACTTCACGGGACAACGGGGAGCTGTTTTTT
CATSRDNGELFF
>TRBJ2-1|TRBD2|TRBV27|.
TGTGCCAGCAGTTTACTAGCGGGAGGCCCTCTGCAGTTCTTC
CASSLLAGGPLQFF
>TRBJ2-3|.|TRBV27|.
TGTGCCAGCAGGACAGGACTTAGCGTAACAGATACGCAGTATTTT
CASRTGLSVTDTQYF
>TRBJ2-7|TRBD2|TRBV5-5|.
TGTGCCAGCAGCCTCCCGACTAGCAGGCCACCCTACGAGCAGTACTTC
CASSLPTSRPPYEQYF
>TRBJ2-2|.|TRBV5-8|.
TGTGCCAGTACTTTCGGGGCGGACATCGGGGAGCTGTTTTTT
CASTFGADIGELFF
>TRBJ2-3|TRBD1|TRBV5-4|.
TGTGCCAGCAGCCTAGGGACAGGGGGCACAGATACGCAGTATTTT
CASSLGTGGTDTQYF
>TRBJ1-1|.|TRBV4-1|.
TGCGCCAGCAGCCCCCGAGGCAGCGGACCCACGATAACTGAAGCTTTCTTT
CASSPRGSGPTITEAFF
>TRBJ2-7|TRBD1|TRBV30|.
TGTGCCTGGAGTCGAACAACGGGACAGCTCTCCTACGAGCAGTACTTC
CAWSRTTGQLSYEQYF
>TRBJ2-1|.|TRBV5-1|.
TGCGCCAGCAGCTTGGCCCCGGGCGGGATGACCTACAATGAGCAGTTCTTC
CASSLAPGGMTYNEQFF
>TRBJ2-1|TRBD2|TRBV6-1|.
TGTGCCAGCAGTGTACTAGCGGGATCTTACAATGAGCAGTTCTTC
CASSVLAGSYNEQFF
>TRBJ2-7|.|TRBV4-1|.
TGCGCCAGCAGCCCTCCGGGTGACCGGGAGCAGTACTTC
CASSPPGDREQYF
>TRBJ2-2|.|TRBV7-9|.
TGTGCCAGCAGCATAAATGGTCAGCCGAACACCGGGGAGCTGTTTTTT
CASSINGQPNTGELFF
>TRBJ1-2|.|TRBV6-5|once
TGTGCCAGCAGTCGAAGGACGGTTCCTAACTATGGCTACACCTTC
CASSRRTVPNYGYTF
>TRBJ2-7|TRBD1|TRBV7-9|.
TGTGCCAGCAGCTTGGTGGGACAGGGATCCGAGCAGTACTTC
CASSLVGQGSEQYF
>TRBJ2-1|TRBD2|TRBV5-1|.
TGCGCCAGCAGCTTGGAGTCTAGCGGGAGGGATGAGCAGTTCTTC
CASSLESSGRDEQFF
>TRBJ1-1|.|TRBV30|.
TGTGCCTGGCGCGCGAACACTGAAGCTTTCTTT
CAWRANTEAFF
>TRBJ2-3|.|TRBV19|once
TGTGCCAGTAGTATAGCCGGGATCAGGCCAGATACGCAGTATTTT
CASSIAGIRPDTQYF
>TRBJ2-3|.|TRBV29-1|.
TGCAGCGTTGAAGAGGGAAACGCAGATACGCAGTATTTT
CSVEEGNADTQYF
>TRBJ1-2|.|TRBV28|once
TGTGCCAGCAGTTTCTCTCCCCTGTATGGCTACACCTTC
CASSFSPLYGYTF
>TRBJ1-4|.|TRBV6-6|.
TGTGCCAGCCATGGGGGAACTAATGAAAAACTGTTTTTT
CASHGGTNEKLFF
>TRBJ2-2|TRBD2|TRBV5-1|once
TGCGCCAGCAGCCCCGGACTAGCGGGAGGGATTAACACCGGGGAGCTGTTTTTT
CASSPGLAGGINTGELFF
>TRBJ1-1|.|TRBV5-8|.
TGTGCCAGCAGCTATCCGACCTTGGTTGATGGAGCTTTCTTT
CASSYPTLVDGAFF
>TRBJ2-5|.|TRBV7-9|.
TGTGCCAGCAGCTCGGGGCGAGGGGAGACCCAGTACTTC
CASSSGRGETQYF
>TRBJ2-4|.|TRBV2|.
TGTGCCAGCGGTTCTCAGGGCGAAAACATTCAGTACTTC
CASGSQGENIQYF
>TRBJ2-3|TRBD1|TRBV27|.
TGTGCCAGCAACCGACAGGGGCTAACAGATACGCAGTATTTT
CASNRQGLTDTQYF
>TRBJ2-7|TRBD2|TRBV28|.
TGTGCCAGCAGTCCTCTAGCGGGAGGGATCGAGCAGTACTTC
CASSPLAGGIEQYF
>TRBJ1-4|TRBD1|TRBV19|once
TGTGCCAGTAATAACCGGGACAGGGGTGAAAAACTGTTTTTT
CASNNRDRGEKLFF
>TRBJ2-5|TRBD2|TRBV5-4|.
TGTGCCAGCAGAGACTCACTAGCGGGAGCAGAGACCCAGTACTTC
CASRDSLAGAETQYF
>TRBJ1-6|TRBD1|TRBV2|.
TGTGCCAGCAGAGGGACAGGGGGCTCACCCCTCCACTTT
CASRGTGGSPLHF